One and the same sample provided the 16 T cell receptor beta chains below, sequenced in a study of cytomegalovirus exposure and HLA in healthy donors. Vbeta (60) and Jbeta (13) primers were used in the PCR. Using immunoSEQ multiplex PCR, the repertoire was profiled, and TCRdb retains in-frame clones only, with some absent. The table has 150,000 to 180,000 clones, 74% seen once. The sequencing sample was made of PBMCs. These TCRs come from a man aged 25-40 years in good health and CMV-seronegative.

The chain joins TRBV28 to TRBJ2-7; 11 bases agree with TRBD2. The ends lost 2 bases at V and 4 bases at J; junction bases unmatched: 4. The V gene's germline CDR1 is MDHEN and CDR2 SYDVKM. The CDR3 spans 15 residues. The CDR3: CASSLVSSGGYEQYF. The CDR3 DNA reads as TGTGCCAGCAGTTTAGTGTCTAGCGGGGGGTACGAGCAGTACTTC.

This chain connects TRBV9 to TRBJ2-7; 8 bases are a match to TRBD2. Trimming removed 4 bases from V and 3 bases from J; junction bases left unmatched: 6. Germline V gene sequence: CDR1 SGDLS, CDR2 YYNGEE. This CDR3 region has 14 residues. The CDR3 is CASSPSSGHYEQYF. The CDR3 nucleotides are TGTGCCAGCAGCCCGTCTAGCGGGCACTACGAGCAGTACTTC.

The table lists this clone with a count of one. CDR3 bases: TGTGCCAGCAGCTCCGCGGGGGCCTCCTACGAGCAGTACTTC. Translating it yields CASSSAGASYEQYF. The J gene is TRBJ2-7, the V gene TRBV7-6, with a weak D call TRBD2 (7 bases). The V gene's germline CDR1 is SGHVS and CDR2 FNYEAQ. Trimming took 4 bases from V and 0 from J, leaving 10 bases between them. The CDR3 contains 14 residues.

CDR3 DNA sequence: TGCGCCAGCAGCTTGATGCAGCGGGGGGGATACAATGAGCAGTTCTTC. Translation: CASSLMQRGGYNEQFF. The chain uses TRBV5-1 and TRBJ2-1; 10 bases align to TRBD2. V shed 1 base, J shed 4 bases, and the junction held 5 bases outside the gene matches. CDR1 is SGHRS and CDR2 is YFSETQ in the germline V gene. This CDR3 spans 16 amino acids. Full variable domain (rest looked up from reference TRBV5-1 and TRBJ2-1): KAGVTQTPRYLIKTRGQQVTLSCSPISGHRSVSWYQQTPGQGLQFLFEYFSETQRNKGNFPGRFSGRQFSNSRSEMNVSTLELGDSALYLCASSLMQRGGYNEQFFGPGTRLTVL.

The chain uses TRBV7-9 and TRBJ1-1; D uncertain. Trimming pared 0 bases from V and 1 base from J, leaving 6 bases between. This CDR3 has 14 amino acids. Germline V CDR1 and CDR2: SEHNR, FQNEAQ (reference sequence). CDR3 in DNA: TGTGCCAGCAGCTTAGCCTCCTCGAACACTGAAGCTTTCTTT. This encodes CASSLASSNTEAFF. The full variable domain, rest sourced from reference TRBV7-9 and TRBJ1-1, is DTGVSQNPRHKITKRGQNVTFRCDPISEHNRLYWYRQTLGQGPEFLTYFQNEAQLEKSRLLSDRFSAERPKGSFSTLEIQRTEQGDSAMYLCASSLASSNTEAFFGQGTRLTVV.

The CDR3 reads CASRKLTGELFF. CDR3 DNA sequence: TGTGCCAGCAGAAAGCTAACCGGGGAGCTGTTTTTT. The chain carries TRBV7-9 and TRBJ2-2; D is undetermined. The germline CDR1 and CDR2 sequences are SEHNR and FQNEAQ (reference sequence). Trimming took off 6 bases at V and 5 bases at J, with 7 bases between the two ends. This CDR3 is 12 amino acids long.

The V and J genes are TRBV4-1 and TRBJ2-5, with D possibly being TRBD2 (6 bases). Germline lookup yields CDR1 MGHRA and CDR2 YSYEKL. V gave up 4 bases and J gave up 2 bases, with 8 bases separating them. The CDR3 contains 13 residues. CDR3 DNA sequence: TGCGCCAGCAGCCTAGCGGTTCAAGAGACCCAGTACTTC. It translates to CASSLAVQETQYF.

The chain uses TRBV27 and TRBJ1-6; TRBD1 is a possible D gene (6 bases). The CDR3 contains 15 residues. Trimming shortened V by 0 bases and J by 7 bases, and 10 bases separated the two germline ends. CDR1 is MNHEY and CDR2 is SMNVEV in the germline V gene (reference sequence). CDR3 nucleotides: TGTGCCAGCAGTTTATCTAACCAGGGGAATTCACCCCTCCACTTT. Translating gives CASSLSNQGNSPLHF.

The chain combines TRBV5-1 with TRBJ2-2, with 8 bases fitting TRBD1. The germline V gene encodes CDR1 SGHRS and CDR2 YFSETQ. V shed 7 bases and J 7 bases; nucleotides not matched to a gene: 12. CDR3 length equals 15 residues. In nucleotides, the CDR3 is TGCGCCAGCGAGGAATCAGGGGGCTTCGGCGGGGAGCTGTTTTTT. Translating gives CASEESGGFGGELFF.

This clone was observed a single time. The germline gene is not matched at one end of the junction; a read error may be the cause. The rearrangement joins TRBV28 to TRBJ1-5, with 8 bases matching TRBD1. Germline V CDR1 and CDR2: MDHEN, SYDVKM. The CDR3 extends over 13 amino acids. CDR3 region: CASRGTGHQPQNF. The CDR3 DNA is TGTGCCAGCAGAGGGACAGGTCATCAGCCCCAGAATTTT. The whole variable domain, remainder taken from reference TRBV28 and TRBJ1-5, is DVKVTQSSRYLVKRTGEKVFLECVQDMDHENMFWYRQDPGLGLRLIYFSYDVKMKEKGDIPEGYSVSREKKERFSLILESASTNQTSMYLCASRGTGHQPQNFGDGTRLSIL.

This chain connects TRBV5-3 to TRBJ2-5; D not certain. TRBV5-3 counts as an open reading frame of uncertain function. V gave up 4 bases and J gave up 5 bases, with 24 bases separating them. The CDR3 has 17 amino acids. CDR3 in amino acids: CARSPTPPARKKETQYF. The CDR3 nucleotides read TGTGCCAGAAGCCCGACCCCACCGGCCAGGAAGAAGGAGACCCAGTACTTC.

V gene TRBV5-5 combines with J gene TRBJ1-1; TRBD1 aligns across 8 bases. Looked up from germline, CDR1 is SGHKS and CDR2 is YYEKEE (reference sequence). The V and J ends lost 5 bases and 1 base, in that order; junction bases with no gene match: 13. CDR3 length equals 17 residues. DNA for the CDR3: TGTGCCAGCAGTCATGACAGGGGCTTCGTCCGGAACACTGAAGCTTTCTTT. This translates into CASSHDRGFVRNTEAFF. Full variable domain (missing parts from reference TRBV5-5 and TRBJ1-1): DAGVTQSPTHLIKTRGQQVTLRCSPISGHKSVSWYQQVLGQGPQFIFQYYEKEERGRGNFPDRFSARQFPNYSSELNVNALLLGDSALYLCASSHDRGFVRNTEAFFGQGTRLTVV.

The sample holds a few counts of this clone. The chain carries TRBV2 and TRBJ1-1; 7 nucleotides agree with TRBD1. Trimming took 6 bases from V and 6 from J; bases not matched to a gene: 7. The CDR3 runs to 13 residues. Per germline, CDR1 SNHLY and CDR2 FYNNEI. CDR3 coding DNA: TGTGCCAGCAGCTGGGGGCAGGGGGCTGAAGCTTTCTTT. It yields the protein CASSWGQGAEAFF.

J is TRBJ1-2 and V is TRBV11-3, with TRBD1 matching 7 bases. Germline values: CDR1 SGHNT, CDR2 YENEEA. The V gene end was trimmed by 3 bases and the J gene end by 7 bases; junction bases not matched to a gene: 8. CDR3 length: 14 residues. CDR3 bases: TGTGCCAGCAGCTTGAGTGACAGGGCGAGTGGCTACACCTTC. This gives the protein CASSLSDRASGYTF.

The chain uses TRBV4-1 and TRBJ2-5; 12 nucleotides agree with TRBD2. The germline V gene encodes CDR1 MGHRA and CDR2 YSYEKL. Trimming cost V 1 base and J 5 bases; bases outside gene matches: 11. The CDR3 extends over 18 amino acids. CDR3 bases: TGCGCCAGCAGCCAAGTTCTAGCGGGGGGGCCATACGGTGAGACCCAGTACTTC. Translation gives CASSQVLAGGPYGETQYF.

The chain joins TRBV6-5 to TRBJ1-1; 7 bases match TRBD1. Per germline, CDR1 MNHEY and CDR2 SVGAGI. The CDR3 has 16 residues. The J segment lost 3 bases and the V segment lost 0 bases, leaving 7 bases of the junction unmatched. The CDR3 DNA reads as TGTGCCAGCAGTTACTCGTCCTCGACAGGGCACACTGAAGCTTTCTTT. Residues: CASSYSSSTGHTEAFF.